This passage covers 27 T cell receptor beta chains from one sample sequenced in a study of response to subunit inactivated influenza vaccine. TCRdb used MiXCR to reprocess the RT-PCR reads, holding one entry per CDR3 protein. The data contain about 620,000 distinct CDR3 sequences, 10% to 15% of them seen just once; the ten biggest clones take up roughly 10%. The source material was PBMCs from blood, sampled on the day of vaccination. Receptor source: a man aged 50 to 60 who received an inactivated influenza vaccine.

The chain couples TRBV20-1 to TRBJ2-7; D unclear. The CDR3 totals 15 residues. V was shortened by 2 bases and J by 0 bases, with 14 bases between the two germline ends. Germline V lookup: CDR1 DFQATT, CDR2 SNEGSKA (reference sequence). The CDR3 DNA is TGCAGTGCTAGACCTTCAGCAGCGCCCTCCTACGAGCAGTACTTC. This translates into CSARPSAAPSYEQYF.

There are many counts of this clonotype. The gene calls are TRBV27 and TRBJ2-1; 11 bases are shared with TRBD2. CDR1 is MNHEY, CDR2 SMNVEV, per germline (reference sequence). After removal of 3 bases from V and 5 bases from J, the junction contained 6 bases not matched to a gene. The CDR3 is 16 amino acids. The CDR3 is CASSLTLAGGHNEQFF. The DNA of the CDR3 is TGTGCCAGCAGTTTGACCCTAGCGGGAGGCCACAATGAGCAGTTCTTC.

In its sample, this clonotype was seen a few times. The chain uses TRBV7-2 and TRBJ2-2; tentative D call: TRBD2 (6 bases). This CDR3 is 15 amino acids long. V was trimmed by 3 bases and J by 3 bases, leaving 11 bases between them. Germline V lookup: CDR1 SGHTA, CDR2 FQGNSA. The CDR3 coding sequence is TGTGCCAGCAGCTTCCGGGGGTTCGACACCGGGGAGCTGTTTTTT. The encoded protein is CASSFRGFDTGELFF.

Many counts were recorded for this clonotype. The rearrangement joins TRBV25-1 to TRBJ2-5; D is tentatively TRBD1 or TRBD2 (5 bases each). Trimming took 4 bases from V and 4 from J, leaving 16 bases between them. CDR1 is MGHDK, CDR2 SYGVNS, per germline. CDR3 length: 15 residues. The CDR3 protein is CASSARSGATETQYF. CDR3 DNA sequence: TGTGCCAGCAGTGCACGCTCCGGGGCAACAGAGACCCAGTACTTC.

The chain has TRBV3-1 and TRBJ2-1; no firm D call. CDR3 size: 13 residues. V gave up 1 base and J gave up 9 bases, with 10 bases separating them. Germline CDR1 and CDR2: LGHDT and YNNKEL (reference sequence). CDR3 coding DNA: TGTGCCAGCAGCCAAGTTACACTATTTGAGCAGTTCTTC. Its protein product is CASSQVTLFEQFF.

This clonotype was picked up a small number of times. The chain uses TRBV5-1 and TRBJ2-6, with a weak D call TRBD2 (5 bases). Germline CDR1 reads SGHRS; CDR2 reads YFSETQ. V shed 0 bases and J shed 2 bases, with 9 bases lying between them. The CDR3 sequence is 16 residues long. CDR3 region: CASSLEWRTGANVLTF. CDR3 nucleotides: TGCGCCAGCAGCTTGGAGTGGAGGACTGGGGCCAACGTCCTGACTTTC.

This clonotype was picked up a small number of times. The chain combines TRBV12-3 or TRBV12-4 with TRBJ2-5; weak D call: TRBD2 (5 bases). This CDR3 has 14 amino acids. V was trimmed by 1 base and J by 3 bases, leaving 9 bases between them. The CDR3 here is CASSLVGLEETQYF. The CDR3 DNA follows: TGTGCCAGCAGTTTAGTAGGACTTGAAGAGACCCAGTACTTC.

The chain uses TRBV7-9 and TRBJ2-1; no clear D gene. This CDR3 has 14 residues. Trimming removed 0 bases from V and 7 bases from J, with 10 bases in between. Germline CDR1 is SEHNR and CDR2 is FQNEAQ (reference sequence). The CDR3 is CASSLAGSWNEQFF. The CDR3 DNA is TGTGCCAGCAGCTTAGCGGGCAGTTGGAATGAGCAGTTCTTC.

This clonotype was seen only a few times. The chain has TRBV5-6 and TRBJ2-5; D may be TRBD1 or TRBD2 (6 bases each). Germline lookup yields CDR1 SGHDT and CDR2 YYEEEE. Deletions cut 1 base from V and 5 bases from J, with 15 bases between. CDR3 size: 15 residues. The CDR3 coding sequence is TGTGCCAGCAGCTTGACGGGGGCGATGGGGGAGACCCAGTACTTC. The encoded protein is CASSLTGAMGETQYF.

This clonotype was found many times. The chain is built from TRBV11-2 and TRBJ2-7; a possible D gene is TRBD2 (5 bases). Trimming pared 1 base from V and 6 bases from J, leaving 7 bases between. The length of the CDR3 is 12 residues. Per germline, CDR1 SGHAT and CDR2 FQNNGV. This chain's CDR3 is CASSLGESEQYF. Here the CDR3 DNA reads TGTGCCAGCAGCTTAGGGGAGTCCGAGCAGTACTTC.

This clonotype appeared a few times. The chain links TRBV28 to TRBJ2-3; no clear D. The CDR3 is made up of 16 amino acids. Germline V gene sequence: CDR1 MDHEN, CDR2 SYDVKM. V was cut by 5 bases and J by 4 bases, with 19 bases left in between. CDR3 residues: CASSLFYSGGSDTQYF. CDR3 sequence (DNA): TGTGCCAGCAGTCTTTTCTATAGTGGCGGATCAGATACGCAGTATTTT. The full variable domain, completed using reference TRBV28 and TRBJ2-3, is DVKVTQSSRYLVKRTGEKVFLECVQDMDHENMFWYRQDPGLGLRLIYFSYDVKMKEKGDIPEGYSVSREKKERFSLILESASTNQTSMYLCASSLFYSGGSDTQYFGPGTRLTVL.

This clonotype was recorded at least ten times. The CDR3 DNA follows: TGTGCCAGCAGCCCCGGGACAGGGTCCTACGAGCAGTACTTC. This gives the protein CASSPGTGSYEQYF. V is TRBV18 and J is TRBJ2-7; TRBD1 matches 9 bases. Losses at the gene ends were 8 bases for V and 1 base for J; bases not matched to a gene: 6. In germline, CDR1 is KGHSH, CDR2 LQKENI. CDR3 length: 14 residues.

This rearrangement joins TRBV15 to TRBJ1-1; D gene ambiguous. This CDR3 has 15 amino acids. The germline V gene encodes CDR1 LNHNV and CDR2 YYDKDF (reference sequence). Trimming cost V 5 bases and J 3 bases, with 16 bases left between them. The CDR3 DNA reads TGTGCCACCAGCCCCCGTAGGGTAATGGACACTGAAGCTTTCTTT. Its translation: CATSPRRVMDTEAFF.

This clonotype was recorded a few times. In nucleotides, the CDR3 is TGTGCCAGCAGCGCACGGACAGGGGGTTATGGAGATACGCAGTATTTT. Translating gives CASSARTGGYGDTQYF. The genes are TRBV7-8 and TRBJ2-3; 10 bases align to TRBD1. J was trimmed by 5 bases and V by 5 bases; bases with no gene match: 10. CDR1 is SGHVS, CDR2 FQNEAQ, per germline. The CDR3 covers 16 residues.

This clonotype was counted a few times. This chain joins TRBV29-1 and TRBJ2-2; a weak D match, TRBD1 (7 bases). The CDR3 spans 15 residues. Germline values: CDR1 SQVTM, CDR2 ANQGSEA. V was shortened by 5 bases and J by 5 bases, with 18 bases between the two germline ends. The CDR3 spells CSVQTKSGGTGELFF. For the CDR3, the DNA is TGCAGCGTTCAAACTAAGTCAGGGGGGACCGGGGAGCTGTTTTTT.

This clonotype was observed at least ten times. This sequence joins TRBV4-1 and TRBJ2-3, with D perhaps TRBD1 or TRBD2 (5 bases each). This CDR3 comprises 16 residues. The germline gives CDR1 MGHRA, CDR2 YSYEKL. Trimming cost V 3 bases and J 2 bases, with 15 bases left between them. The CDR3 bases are TGCGCCAGCAGCCACCCGGGTCGGGACGTCACAGATACGCAGTATTTT. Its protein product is CASSHPGRDVTDTQYF.

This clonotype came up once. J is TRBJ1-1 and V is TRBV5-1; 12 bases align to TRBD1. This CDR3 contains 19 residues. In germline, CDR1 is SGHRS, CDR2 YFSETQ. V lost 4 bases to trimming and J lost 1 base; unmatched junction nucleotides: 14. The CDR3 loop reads CASSMEFFRDRGPNTEAFF. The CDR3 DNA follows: TGCGCCAGCAGCATGGAATTTTTCCGGGACAGGGGGCCGAACACTGAAGCTTTCTTT. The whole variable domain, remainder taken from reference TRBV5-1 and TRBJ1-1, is KAGVTQTPRYLIKTRGQQVTLSCSPISGHRSVSWYQQTPGQGLQFLFEYFSETQRNKGNFPGRFSGRQFSNSRSEMNVSTLELGDSALYLCASSMEFFRDRGPNTEAFFGQGTRLTVV.

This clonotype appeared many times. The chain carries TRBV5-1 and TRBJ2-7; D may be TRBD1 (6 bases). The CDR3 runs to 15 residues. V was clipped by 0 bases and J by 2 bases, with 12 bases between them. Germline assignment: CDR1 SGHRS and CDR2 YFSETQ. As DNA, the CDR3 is TGCGCCAGCAGCTTGGCCATACAGGGCCCCTACGAGCAGTACTTC. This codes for CASSLAIQGPYEQYF.

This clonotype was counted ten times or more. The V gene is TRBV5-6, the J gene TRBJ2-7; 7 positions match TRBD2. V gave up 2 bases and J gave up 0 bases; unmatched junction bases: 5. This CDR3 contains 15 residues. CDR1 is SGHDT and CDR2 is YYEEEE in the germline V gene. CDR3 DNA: TGTGCCAGCAGCTTTTGGCGGGGGTTCTCCTACGAGCAGTACTTC. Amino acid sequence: CASSFWRGFSYEQYF. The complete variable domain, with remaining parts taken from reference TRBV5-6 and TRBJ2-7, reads DAGVTQSPTHLIKTRGQQVTLRCSPKSGHDTVSWYQQALGQGPQFIFQYYEEEERQRGNFPDRFSGHQFPNYSSELNVNALLLGDSALYLCASSFWRGFSYEQYFGPGTRLTVT.

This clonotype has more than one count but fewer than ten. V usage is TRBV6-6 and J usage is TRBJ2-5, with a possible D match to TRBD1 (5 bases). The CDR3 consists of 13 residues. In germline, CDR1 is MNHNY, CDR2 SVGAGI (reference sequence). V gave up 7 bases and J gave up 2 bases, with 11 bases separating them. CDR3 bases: TGTGCCAGCAAAAACAGGTTTCAAGAGACCCAGTACTTC. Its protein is CASKNRFQETQYF.

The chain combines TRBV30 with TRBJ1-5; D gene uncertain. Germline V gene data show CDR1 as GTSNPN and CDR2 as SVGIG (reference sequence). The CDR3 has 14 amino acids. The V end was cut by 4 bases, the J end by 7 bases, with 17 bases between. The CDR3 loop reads CAWTRKGTGQPQHF. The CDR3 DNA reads TGTGCCTGGACCCGTAAGGGCACGGGACAGCCCCAGCATTTT.

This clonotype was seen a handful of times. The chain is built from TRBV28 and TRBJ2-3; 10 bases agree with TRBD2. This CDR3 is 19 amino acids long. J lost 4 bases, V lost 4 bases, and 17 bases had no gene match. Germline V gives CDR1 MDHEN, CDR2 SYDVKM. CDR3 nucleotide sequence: TGTGCCAGCAGTTCACCCCTCGGGAGCGGGGGGGCTCAGGCAGATACGCAGTATTTT. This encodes CASSSPLGSGGAQADTQYF.

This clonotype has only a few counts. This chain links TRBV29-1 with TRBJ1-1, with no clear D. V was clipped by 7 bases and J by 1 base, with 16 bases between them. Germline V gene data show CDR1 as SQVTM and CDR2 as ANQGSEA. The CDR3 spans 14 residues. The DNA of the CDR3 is TGCAGCGCTTCCCTACTGGCCGAGAACACTGAAGCTTTCTTT. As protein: CSASLLAENTEAFF.

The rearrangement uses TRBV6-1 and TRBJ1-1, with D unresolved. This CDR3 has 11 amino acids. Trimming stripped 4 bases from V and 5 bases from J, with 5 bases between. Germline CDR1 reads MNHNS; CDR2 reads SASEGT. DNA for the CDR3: TGTGCCAGCAGTGTAATAACTGAAGCTTTCTTT. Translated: CASSVITEAFF.

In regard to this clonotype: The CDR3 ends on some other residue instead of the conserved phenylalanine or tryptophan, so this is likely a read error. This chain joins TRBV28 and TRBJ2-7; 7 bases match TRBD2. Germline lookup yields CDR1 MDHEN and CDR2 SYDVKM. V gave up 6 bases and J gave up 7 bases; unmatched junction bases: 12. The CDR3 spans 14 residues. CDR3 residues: CASRWGGGLGEQYL. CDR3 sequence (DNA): TGTGCCAGCAGATGGGGCGGGGGTTTAGGGGAGCAGTACCTC.

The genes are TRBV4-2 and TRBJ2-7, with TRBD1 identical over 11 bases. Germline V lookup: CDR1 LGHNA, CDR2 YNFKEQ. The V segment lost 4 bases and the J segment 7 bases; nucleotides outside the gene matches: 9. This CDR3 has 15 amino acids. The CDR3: CASSLGQGGVGEQYF. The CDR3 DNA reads TGTGCCAGCAGCCTGGGACAGGGGGGAGTGGGGGAGCAGTACTTC.

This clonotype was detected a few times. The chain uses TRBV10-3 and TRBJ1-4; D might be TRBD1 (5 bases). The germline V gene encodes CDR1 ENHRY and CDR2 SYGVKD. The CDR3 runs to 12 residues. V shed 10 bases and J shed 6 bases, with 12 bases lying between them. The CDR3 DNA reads TGTGCCACCGGGGGTGATGATGAAAAACTGTTTTTT. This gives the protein CATGGDDEKLFF.